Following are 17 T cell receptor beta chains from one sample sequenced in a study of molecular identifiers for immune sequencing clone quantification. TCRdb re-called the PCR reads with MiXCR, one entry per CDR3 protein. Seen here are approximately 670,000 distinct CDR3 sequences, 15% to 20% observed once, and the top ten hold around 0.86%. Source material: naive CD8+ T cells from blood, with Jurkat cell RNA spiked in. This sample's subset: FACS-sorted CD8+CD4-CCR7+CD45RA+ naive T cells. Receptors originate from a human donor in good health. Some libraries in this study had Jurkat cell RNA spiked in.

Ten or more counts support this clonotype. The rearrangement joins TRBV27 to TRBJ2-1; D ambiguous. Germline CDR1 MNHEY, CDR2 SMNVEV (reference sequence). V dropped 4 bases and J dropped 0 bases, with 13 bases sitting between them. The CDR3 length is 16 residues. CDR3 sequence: CASSSLGVSSYNEQFF. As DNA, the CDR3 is TGTGCCAGCAGTTCCCTCGGAGTTAGCTCCTACAATGAGCAGTTCTTC.

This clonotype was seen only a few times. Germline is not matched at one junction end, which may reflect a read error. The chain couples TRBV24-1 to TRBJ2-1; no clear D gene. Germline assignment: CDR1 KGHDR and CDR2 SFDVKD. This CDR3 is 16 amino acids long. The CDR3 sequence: CATSGKKSSSYDEQFF. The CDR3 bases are TGTGCCACCAGTGGAAAGAAGTCCAGCTCCTACGATGAGCAGTTCTTC.

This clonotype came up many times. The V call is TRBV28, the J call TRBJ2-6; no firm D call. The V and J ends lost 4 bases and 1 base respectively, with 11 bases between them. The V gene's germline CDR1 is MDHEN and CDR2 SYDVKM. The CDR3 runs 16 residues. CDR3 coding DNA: TGTGCCAGCAGTTCAATCCGAAAATCTGGGGCCAACGTCCTGACTTTC. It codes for CASSSIRKSGANVLTF.

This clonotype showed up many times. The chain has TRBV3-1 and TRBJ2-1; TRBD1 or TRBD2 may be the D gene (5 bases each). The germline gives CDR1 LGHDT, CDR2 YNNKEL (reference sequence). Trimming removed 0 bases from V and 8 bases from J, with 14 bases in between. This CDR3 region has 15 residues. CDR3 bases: TGTGCCAGCAGCCAAGAATTGGGGCTAGCCCATGAGCAGTTCTTC. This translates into CASSQELGLAHEQFF.

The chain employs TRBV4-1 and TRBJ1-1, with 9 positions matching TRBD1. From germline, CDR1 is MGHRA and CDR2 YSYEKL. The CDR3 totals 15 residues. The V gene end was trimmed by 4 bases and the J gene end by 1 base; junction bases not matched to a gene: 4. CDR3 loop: CASSRDRAENTEAFF. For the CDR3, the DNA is TGCGCCAGCAGCCGGGACAGGGCAGAGAACACTGAAGCTTTCTTT.

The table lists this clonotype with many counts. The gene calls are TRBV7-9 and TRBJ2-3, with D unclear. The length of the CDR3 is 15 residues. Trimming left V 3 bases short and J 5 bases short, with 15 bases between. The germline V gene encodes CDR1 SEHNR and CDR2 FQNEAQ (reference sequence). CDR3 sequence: CASSFSSGIEDTQYF. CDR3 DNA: TGTGCCAGCAGCTTTTCTTCTGGGATAGAAGATACGCAGTATTTT.

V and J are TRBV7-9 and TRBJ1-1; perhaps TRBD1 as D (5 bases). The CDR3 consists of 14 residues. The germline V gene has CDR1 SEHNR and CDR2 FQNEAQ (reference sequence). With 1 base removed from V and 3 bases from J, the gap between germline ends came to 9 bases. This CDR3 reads CASSLGRADTEAFF. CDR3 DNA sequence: TGTGCCAGCAGCTTAGGCAGGGCTGACACTGAAGCTTTCTTT. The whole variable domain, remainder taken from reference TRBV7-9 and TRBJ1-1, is DTGVSQNPRHKITKRGQNVTFRCDPISEHNRLYWYRQTLGQGPEFLTYFQNEAQLEKSRLLSDRFSAERPKGSFSTLEIQRTEQGDSAMYLCASSLGRADTEAFFGQGTRLTVV.

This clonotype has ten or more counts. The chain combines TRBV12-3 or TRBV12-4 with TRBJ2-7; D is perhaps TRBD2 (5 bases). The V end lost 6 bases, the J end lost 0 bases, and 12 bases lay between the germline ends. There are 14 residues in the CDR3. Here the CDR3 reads CASSQAVSSYEQYF. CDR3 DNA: TGTGCCAGCAGCCAAGCGGTTAGCTCCTACGAGCAGTACTTC.

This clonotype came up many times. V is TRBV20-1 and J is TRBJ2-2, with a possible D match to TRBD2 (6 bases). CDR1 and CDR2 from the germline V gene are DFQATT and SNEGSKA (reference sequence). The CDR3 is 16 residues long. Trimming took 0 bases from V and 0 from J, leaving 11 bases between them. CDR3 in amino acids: CSARDQIAANTGELFF. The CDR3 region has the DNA TGCAGTGCTAGAGATCAAATAGCGGCGAACACCGGGGAGCTGTTTTTT.

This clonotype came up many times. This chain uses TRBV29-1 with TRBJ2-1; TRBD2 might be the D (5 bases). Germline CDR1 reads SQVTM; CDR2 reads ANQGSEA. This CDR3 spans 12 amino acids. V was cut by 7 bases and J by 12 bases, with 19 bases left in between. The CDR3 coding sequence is TGCAGCGCTACGGACTCGATCGGAGGGCAGTTCTTC. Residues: CSATDSIGGQFF.

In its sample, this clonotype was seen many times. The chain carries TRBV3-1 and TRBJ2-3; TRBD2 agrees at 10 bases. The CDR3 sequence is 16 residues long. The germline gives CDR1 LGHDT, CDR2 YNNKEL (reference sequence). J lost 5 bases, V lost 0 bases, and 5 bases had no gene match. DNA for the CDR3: TGTGCCAGCAGCCAAGAAGCGGGGGGGCCATTAGATACGCAGTATTTT. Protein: CASSQEAGGPLDTQYF.

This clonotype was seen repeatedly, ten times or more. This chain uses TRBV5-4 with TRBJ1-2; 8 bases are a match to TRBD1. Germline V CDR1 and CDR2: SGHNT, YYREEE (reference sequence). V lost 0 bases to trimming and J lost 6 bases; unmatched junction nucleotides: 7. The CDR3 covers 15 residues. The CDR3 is CASSLGQDRVNGYTF. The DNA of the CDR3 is TGTGCCAGCAGCTTGGGGCAGGACAGGGTAAATGGCTACACCTTC.

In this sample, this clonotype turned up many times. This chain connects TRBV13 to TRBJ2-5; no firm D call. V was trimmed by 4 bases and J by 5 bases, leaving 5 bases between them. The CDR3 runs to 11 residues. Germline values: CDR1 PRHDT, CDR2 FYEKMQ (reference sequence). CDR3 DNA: TGTGCCAGCAGCTCGACGGAGACCCAGTACTTC. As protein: CASSSTETQYF.

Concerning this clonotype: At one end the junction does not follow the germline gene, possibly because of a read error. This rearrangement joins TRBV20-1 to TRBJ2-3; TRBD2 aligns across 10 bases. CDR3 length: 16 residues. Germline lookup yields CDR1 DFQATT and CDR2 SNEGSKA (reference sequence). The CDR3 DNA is TGCAGTGCAAGAGCGGGACTAGCGTTGGGCGCAGATACGCGGTATTTT. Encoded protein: CSARAGLALGADTRYF.

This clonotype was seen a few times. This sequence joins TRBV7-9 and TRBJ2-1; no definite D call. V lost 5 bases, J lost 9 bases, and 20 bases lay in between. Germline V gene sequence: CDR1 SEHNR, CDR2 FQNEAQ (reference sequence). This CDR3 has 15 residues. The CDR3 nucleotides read TGTGCCAGCAGCGCGAAAAACTACATATCCGGTGAGCAGTTCTTC. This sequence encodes CASSAKNYISGEQFF.

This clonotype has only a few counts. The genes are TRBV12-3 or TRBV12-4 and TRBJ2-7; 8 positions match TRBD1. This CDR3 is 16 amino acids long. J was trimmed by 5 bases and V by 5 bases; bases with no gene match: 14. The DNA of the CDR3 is TGTGCCAGCAGTCCCGGTTTAAGGGCAGGGGGCGACGAGCAGTACTTC. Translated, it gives CASSPGLRAGGDEQYF.

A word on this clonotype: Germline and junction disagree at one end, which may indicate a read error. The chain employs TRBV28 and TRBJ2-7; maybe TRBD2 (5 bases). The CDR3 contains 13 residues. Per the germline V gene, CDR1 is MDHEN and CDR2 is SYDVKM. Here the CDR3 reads CTSSLAGAYEQYF. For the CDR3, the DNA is TGTACCAGCAGTTTGGCGGGCGCCTACGAGCAGTACTTC. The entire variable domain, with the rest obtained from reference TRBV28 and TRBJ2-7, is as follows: DVKVTQSSRYLVKRTGEKVFLECVQDMDHENMFWYRQDPGLGLRLIYFSYDVKMKEKGDIPEGYSVSREKKERFSLILESASTNQTSMYLCTSSLAGAYEQYFGPGTRLTVT.